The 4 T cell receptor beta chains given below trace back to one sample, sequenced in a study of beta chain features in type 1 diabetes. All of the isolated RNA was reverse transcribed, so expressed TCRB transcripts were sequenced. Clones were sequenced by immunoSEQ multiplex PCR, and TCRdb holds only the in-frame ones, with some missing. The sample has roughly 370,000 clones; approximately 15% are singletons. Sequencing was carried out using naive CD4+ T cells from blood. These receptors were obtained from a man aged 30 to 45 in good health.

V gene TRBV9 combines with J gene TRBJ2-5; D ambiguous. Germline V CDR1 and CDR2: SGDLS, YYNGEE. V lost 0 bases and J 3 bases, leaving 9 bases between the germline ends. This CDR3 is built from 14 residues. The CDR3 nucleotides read TGTGCCAGCAGCGTAGACGGTGGGGAAGAGACCCAGTACTTC. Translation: CASSVDGGEETQYF.

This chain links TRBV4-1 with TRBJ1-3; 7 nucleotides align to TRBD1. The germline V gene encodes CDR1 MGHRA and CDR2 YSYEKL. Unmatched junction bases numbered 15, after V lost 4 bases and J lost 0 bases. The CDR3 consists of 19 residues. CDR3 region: CASSLRERGPKSSGNTIYF. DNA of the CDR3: TGCGCCAGCAGCCTTAGGGAAAGGGGGCCGAAGAGCTCTGGAAACACCATATATTTT.

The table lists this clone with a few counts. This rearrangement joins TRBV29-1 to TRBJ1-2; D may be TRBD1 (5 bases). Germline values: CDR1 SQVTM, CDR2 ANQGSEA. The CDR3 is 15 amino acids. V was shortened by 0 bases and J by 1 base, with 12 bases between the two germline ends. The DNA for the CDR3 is TGCAGCGTTGAAGAAGAAGACAGCCTTAACTATGGCTACACCTTC. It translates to CSVEEEDSLNYGYTF.

The CDR3 DNA follows: TGTGCCAGCAGCTTAGAGCGGAGGTACAATGAGCAGTTCTTC. Translating gives CASSLERRYNEQFF. This sequence joins TRBV11-3 and TRBJ2-1, with a possible D match to TRBD2 (5 bases). The length of the CDR3 is 14 residues. Germline V gene sequence: CDR1 SGHNT, CDR2 YENEEA. V lost 0 bases and J 4 bases, leaving 7 bases between the germline ends.